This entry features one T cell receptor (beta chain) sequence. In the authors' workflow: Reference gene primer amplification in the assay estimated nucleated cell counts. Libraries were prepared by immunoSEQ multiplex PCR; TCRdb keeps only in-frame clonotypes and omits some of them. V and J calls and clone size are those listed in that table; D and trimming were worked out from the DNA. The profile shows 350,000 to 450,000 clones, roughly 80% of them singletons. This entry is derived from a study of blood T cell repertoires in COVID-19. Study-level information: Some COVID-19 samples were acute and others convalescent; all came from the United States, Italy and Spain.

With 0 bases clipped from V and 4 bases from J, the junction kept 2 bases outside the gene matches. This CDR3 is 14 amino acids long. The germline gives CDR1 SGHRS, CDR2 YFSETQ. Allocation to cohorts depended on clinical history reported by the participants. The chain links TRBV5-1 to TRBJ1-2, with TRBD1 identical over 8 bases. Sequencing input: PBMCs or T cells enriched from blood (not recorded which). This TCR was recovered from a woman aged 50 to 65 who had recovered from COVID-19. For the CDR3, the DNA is TGCGCCAGCAGCTTGGGGGACAGGACCTATGGCTACACCTTC. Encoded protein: CASSLGDRTYGYTF.